This T cell receptor beta chain comes out of a study of T-cell memory formation after mild COVID-19 (dated by TCRdb to about 2021). In terms of the full investigation: Most TCR sequence clusters were specific to one of the two donors. Longitudinal TCRalpha and TCRbeta repertoire sequencing tracked T-cell clones expanding and contracting after mild COVID-19 in a couple of donors. The cohort comprised two young, previously healthy adult volunteers, one female and one male. Findings and caveats that apply to the study as a whole: The detection of some responding clones in pre-infection memory suggests that pre-existing cross-reactive memory T cells joined the SARS-CoV-2 response. The second-wave clones that peaked on day 37 were not confirmed to be SARS-CoV-2 specific. Contracting CD4+ clones were located mainly in the CM and EM memory subsets, whereas CD8+ clones were found to be enriched in EMRA. Only a couple of mild cases were covered in the study, and larger cohorts including severe cases with pre-infection samples were considered necessary. Balanced CD4/CD8 phenotypes were observed for clones contracting from day 15 to 85, whereas a bias towards CD4+ was observed for a second wave of clones expanding from day 15 to 37.

In the germline V gene, CDR1 corresponds to MGHRA and CDR2 to YSYEKL. V is cut by 1 base and J by 1 base, and the space between the germline ends is 8 bases. Inclusive of the bounding cysteine and phenylalanine, the CDR3 is 16 residues long. The kept DNA is CDR3 alone, 48 bases in frame from the first base. PBMCs were isolated by Ficoll-Paque density gradient centrifugation. This clonotype was recorded a few times. Its antigen remains unidentified. Base quality data are lacking; no much larger clone is found one base away. The sequencer was an Illumina NovaSeq 6000. TCRalpha and TCRbeta cDNA libraries were constructed by 5'RACE with constant-segment primers, with sample barcodes and unique molecular identifiers being introduced. RNA was extracted from every sample with Trizol reagent. The libraries were amplified in two PCR steps, and the second step added a second sample barcode and Illumina TruSeq adapters. Libraries were sequenced on an Illumina NovaSeq with 2 x 150 bp paired-end reads. For the original study's pipeline: Demultiplexing of reads and collapsing into UMI-guided consensus sequences were performed with migec v1.2.7. With mixcr v2.1.11, UMI consensuses were aligned to TRA and TRB V and J templates and assembled into clonotypes. Clonotypes were classified as expanded or contracted when called significant by both edgeR and NoisET, with noise models trained on biological replicates. For edgeR calls, the thresholds were a false discovery rate-adjusted p below 0.01 and a log2 fold-change of 1. As an exploratory analysis of dynamics, max-normalized trajectories of the 1000 most abundant clonotypes were examined by PCA with hierarchical clustering. Separately sequenced CD4+ and CD8+ repertoires were used to assign a CD4 or CD8 phenotype to each responding clone. TCRdb reprocessing: public reads trimmed at Q25 with fastp, clones called with MiXCR, in-frame beta chains kept. CDR3 protein sequences are deduplicated, and each keeps its most common genes and DNA. TCRdb, not the original authors, processed these V and J calls. The sample includes about 260,000 distinct CDR3 sequences, with around 15% observed a single time. The biggest ten clones account for roughly 21% of the sample.

Sequenced input: PBMCs or a T cell subset sorted from them (not recorded which). The origin of this receptor is a man between 18 and 35 years old who had mild COVID-19 (a few samples of this study predate the infection). The sample titles of this study are shuffled in the database, so cell type and time point are left out; the donor was told from shared clones. The sequence links TRBV4-1 to TRBJ2-6; no D gene can be assigned with confidence. In nucleotides, the sequence is TGCGCCAGCAGCCAAGCTCTGGGGTCTGGGGCCAACGTCCTGACTTTC. It specifies CASSQALGSGANVLTF.